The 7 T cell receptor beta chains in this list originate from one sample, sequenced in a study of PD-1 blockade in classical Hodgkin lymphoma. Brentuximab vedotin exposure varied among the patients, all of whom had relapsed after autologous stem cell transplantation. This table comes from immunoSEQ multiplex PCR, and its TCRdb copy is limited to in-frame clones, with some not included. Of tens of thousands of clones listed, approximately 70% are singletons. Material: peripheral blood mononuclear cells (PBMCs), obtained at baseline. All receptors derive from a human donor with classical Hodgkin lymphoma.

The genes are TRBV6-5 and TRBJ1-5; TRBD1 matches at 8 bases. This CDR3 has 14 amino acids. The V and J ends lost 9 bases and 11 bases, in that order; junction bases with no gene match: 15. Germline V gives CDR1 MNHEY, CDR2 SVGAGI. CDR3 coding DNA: TGTGCCAGACGCGACAGGGGACCGAAAGGGACCCAGCATTTT. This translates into CARRDRGPKGTQHF.

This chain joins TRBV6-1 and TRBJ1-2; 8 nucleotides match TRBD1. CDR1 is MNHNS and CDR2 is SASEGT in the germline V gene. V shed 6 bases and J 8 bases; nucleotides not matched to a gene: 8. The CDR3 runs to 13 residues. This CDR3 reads CASSDTGGNGYTF. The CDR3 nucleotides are TGTGCCAGCAGCGATACAGGGGGAAACGGCTACACCTTC.

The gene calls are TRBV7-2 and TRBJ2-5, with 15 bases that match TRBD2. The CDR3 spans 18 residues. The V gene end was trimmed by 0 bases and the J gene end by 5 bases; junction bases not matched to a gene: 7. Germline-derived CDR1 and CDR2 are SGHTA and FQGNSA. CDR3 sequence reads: CASSLALGLAGGSETQYF. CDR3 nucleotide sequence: TGTGCCAGCAGCTTAGCGTTGGGACTAGCGGGAGGAAGCGAGACCCAGTACTTC.

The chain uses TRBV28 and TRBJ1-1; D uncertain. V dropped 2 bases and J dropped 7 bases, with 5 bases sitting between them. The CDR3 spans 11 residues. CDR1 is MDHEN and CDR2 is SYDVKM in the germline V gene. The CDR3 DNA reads TGTGCCAGCAGTTTAAGGGATGAAGCTTTCTTT. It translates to CASSLRDEAFF.

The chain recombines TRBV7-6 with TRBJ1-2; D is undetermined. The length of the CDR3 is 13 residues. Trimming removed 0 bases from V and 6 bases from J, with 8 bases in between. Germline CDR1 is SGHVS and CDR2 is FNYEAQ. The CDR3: CASSLAGMDGYTF. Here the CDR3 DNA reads TGTGCCAGCAGCTTAGCAGGGATGGATGGCTACACCTTC. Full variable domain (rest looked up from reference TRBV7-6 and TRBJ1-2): GAGVSQSPRYKVTKRGQDVALRCDPISGHVSLYWYRQALGQGPEFLTYFNYEAQQDKSGLPNDRFSAERPEGSISTLTIQRTEQRDSAMYRCASSLAGMDGYTFGSGTRLTVV.

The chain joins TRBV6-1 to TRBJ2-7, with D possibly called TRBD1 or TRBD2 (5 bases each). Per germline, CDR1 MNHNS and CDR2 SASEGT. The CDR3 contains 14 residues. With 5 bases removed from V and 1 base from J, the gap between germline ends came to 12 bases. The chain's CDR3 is CASSRGLESYEQYF. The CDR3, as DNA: TGTGCCAGCAGTCGGGGCCTTGAATCCTACGAGCAGTACTTC.

CDR3 region: CASSQDHGEPQHF. DNA for the CDR3: TGCGCCAGCAGCCAAGATCACGGTGAGCCCCAGCATTTT. The chain links TRBV4-1 to TRBJ1-5; D gene ambiguous. The CDR3 totals 13 residues. Per germline, CDR1 MGHRA and CDR2 YSYEKL. Trimming cost V 0 bases and J 8 bases, with 8 bases left between them.